The 29 T cell receptor beta chains below were found in one sample sequenced in a study of identical twins. TCRdb re-called the 5' RACE reads through MiXCR, storing one row per CDR3 protein. The table shows around 570,000 distinct CDR3 sequences, with roughly 9.5% occurring only once. The sample also formed part of further work on yellow fever vaccine responses in identical twins.

The sequenced sample consisted of PBMCs. The source of these receptors is a young woman in good health.

The chain uses TRBV27 and TRBJ2-1; D call uncertain. Per the germline V gene, CDR1 is MNHEY and CDR2 is SMNVEV (reference sequence). The CDR3 spans 15 residues. Trimming removed 3 bases from V and 0 bases from J, with 9 bases in between. The CDR3 reads CASSFPLYSYNEQFF. CDR3 nucleotides: TGTGCCAGCAGTTTCCCTCTCTACTCCTACAATGAGCAGTTCTTC.

This clonotype turned up a few times. CDR3 sequence (DNA): TGTGCCAGCAAAAACCCGCCGTCGGAGACCCAGTACTTC. It translates to CASKNPPSETQYF. This chain links TRBV7-9 with TRBJ2-5; D unclear. V was shortened by 7 bases and J by 5 bases, with 14 bases between the two germline ends. There are 13 residues in the CDR3. Germline CDR1 is SEHNR and CDR2 is FQNEAQ (reference sequence).

This clonotype has at least ten counts. The rearrangement joins TRBV20-1 to TRBJ2-7; D might be TRBD1 or TRBD2, each matching 6 bases. The ends were cut back, 1 base at V and 3 bases at J, with 10 bases in the middle. The CDR3 is 13 amino acids. Germline loops: CDR1 DFQATT, CDR2 SNEGSKA (reference sequence). CDR3 protein: CSARGGADYEQYF. The CDR3 DNA reads as TGCAGTGCTAGAGGGGGGGCGGACTACGAGCAGTACTTC.

In its sample, this clonotype was seen many times. J is TRBJ1-1 and V is TRBV12-3 or TRBV12-4; 7 bases line up with TRBD1. This CDR3 is built from 15 residues. V shed 6 bases, J shed 10 bases, and the junction held 17 bases outside the gene matches. This chain's CDR3 is CASSLVGDRVYGAFF. The CDR3 DNA is TGTGCCAGCAGCCTAGTGGGAGACAGGGTATATGGAGCTTTCTTT.

The sample holds many counts of this clonotype. This chain joins TRBV14 and TRBJ2-7; D is ambiguous. Trimming took 4 bases from V and 1 from J, leaving 8 bases between them. The germline CDR1 and CDR2 sequences are SGHDN and FVKESK. This CDR3 is built from 13 residues. In DNA form, the CDR3 reads TGTGCCAGCAGCCCAGACAAATCCTACGAGCAGTACTTC. Its translation is CASSPDKSYEQYF.

The sample holds many counts of this clonotype. The V and J genes are TRBV29-1 and TRBJ2-7; the D call may be TRBD1 or TRBD2 (6 bases each). The germline V gene encodes CDR1 SQVTM and CDR2 ANQGSEA. The germline V and J ends were trimmed by 4 bases and 0 bases, with 13 bases remaining between them. The CDR3 contains 14 residues. The CDR3 loop is CSVGGAGSSYEQYF. The CDR3 nucleotides are TGCAGCGTTGGGGGGGCAGGGAGCTCCTACGAGCAGTACTTC.

This clonotype was seen many times. The rearrangement links TRBV29-1 to TRBJ2-3, with D possibly being TRBD2 (6 bases). CDR1 is SQVTM, CDR2 ANQGSEA, per germline. The V and J ends lost 3 bases and 5 bases respectively, with 15 bases between them. The CDR3 covers 14 residues. CDR3 coding DNA: TGCAGCGTTGATGGGAAGAGTAGCGGAGATACGCAGTATTTT. This translates into CSVDGKSSGDTQYF.

This clonotype showed up just a few times. V usage is TRBV7-2 and J usage is TRBJ2-6, with a weak D call TRBD2 (5 bases). The CDR3 totals 13 residues. V was trimmed by 10 bases and J by 6 bases, leaving 13 bases between them. Per germline, CDR1 SGHTA and CDR2 FQGNSA. The CDR3: CAIASGKANVLTF. CDR3 bases: TGTGCCATCGCCTCGGGAAAGGCCAACGTCCTGACTTTC.

This clonotype has more than one count but fewer than ten. The chain carries TRBV18 and TRBJ1-2; tentative D call: TRBD1 (5 bases). The CDR3 is 13 residues long. V lost 3 bases and J lost 6, with 11 bases in between. Germline V gene sequence: CDR1 KGHSH, CDR2 LQKENI. In nucleotides, the CDR3 is TGTGCCAGCTCACCTAACCTGGGGGATGGCTACACCTTC. Amino acids: CASSPNLGDGYTF.

The rearrangement links TRBV4-3 to TRBJ2-3; D is unresolved. The CDR3 has 14 residues. Germline V gene data show CDR1 as LGHNA and CDR2 as YSLEER. With 6 bases removed from V and 4 bases from J, the gap between germline ends came to 14 bases. The CDR3 spells CASSLNRWADTQYF. Written as DNA, the CDR3 is TGCGCCAGCAGTCTAAACAGATGGGCAGATACGCAGTATTTT.

This clonotype was counted at least ten times. The CDR3: CASRKRLAGALRYNEQFF. The DNA of the CDR3 is TGTGCCAGCAGAAAGAGACTAGCGGGGGCCCTACGGTACAATGAGCAGTTCTTC. The rearrangement uses TRBV12-3 or TRBV12-4 and TRBJ2-1, with 12 positions matching TRBD2. The V segment lost 6 bases and the J segment 4 bases; nucleotides outside the gene matches: 13. The CDR3 is made up of 18 amino acids.

The chain recombines TRBV18 with TRBJ2-2, with D perhaps matching TRBD2 (6 bases). Trimming shortened V by 3 bases and J by 7 bases, and 15 bases separated the two germline ends. This CDR3 is built from 15 residues. Germline V CDR1 and CDR2: KGHSH, LQKENI. The CDR3 here is CASSPLPGAFGELFF. The CDR3 DNA follows: TGTGCCAGCTCACCCCTCCCGGGAGCCTTCGGGGAGCTGTTTTTT.

The chain joins TRBV30 to TRBJ2-3; TRBD1 agrees at 7 bases. From germline, CDR1 is GTSNPN and CDR2 SVGIG (reference sequence). There are 14 residues in the CDR3. Trimming took 5 bases from V and 0 from J; bases not matched to a gene: 5. As DNA, the CDR3 is TGTGCCTGGGAACCGGGACAGAGCACAGATACGCAGTATTTT. Translation: CAWEPGQSTDTQYF.

The CDR3 region has the DNA TGTGCCAGCGGGGACAGTGAAGCTTTCTTT. Translated, it gives CASGDSEAFF. The chain combines TRBV27 with TRBJ1-1; 7 bases match TRBD1. Trimming removed 8 bases from V and 7 bases from J; junction bases left unmatched: 1. CDR3 length: 10 amino acids. CDR1 and CDR2 (germline): MNHEY, SMNVEV (reference sequence).

The V call is TRBV29-1, the J call TRBJ2-1, with D maybe TRBD2 (7 bases). The CDR3 is made up of 17 amino acids. The germline V and J ends were trimmed by 3 bases and 1 base, with 19 bases remaining between them. CDR1 is SQVTM, CDR2 ANQGSEA, per germline. The CDR3 loop reads CSVDPGGWALSYNEQFF. CDR3 DNA sequence: TGCAGCGTTGATCCGGGGGGCTGGGCTCTATCCTACAATGAGCAGTTCTTC.

This chain joins TRBV14 and TRBJ2-7; TRBD1 matches at 7 bases. V lost 5 bases and J lost 5; bases outside the gene matches: 9. CDR1 is SGHDN, CDR2 FVKESK, per germline. The CDR3 consists of 14 residues. Written as DNA, the CDR3 is TGTGCCAGCAGCAGGCCGACAGGGCGGCACGAGCAGTACTTC. Its translation: CASSRPTGRHEQYF.

V usage is TRBV29-1 and J usage is TRBJ2-3; D not certain. The V and J ends lost 7 bases and 2 bases respectively, with 13 bases between them. The CDR3 loop spans 13 amino acids. Germline V gives CDR1 SQVTM, CDR2 ANQGSEA. The CDR3 nucleotides read TGCAGCGAAAGAGCTTCCTACACAGATACGCAGTATTTT. Translated, it gives CSERASYTDTQYF.

This clonotype was recorded many times. The V gene is TRBV29-1, the J gene TRBJ2-7; D gene uncertain. There are 11 residues in the CDR3. Per the germline V gene, CDR1 is SQVTM and CDR2 is ANQGSEA. Trimming cost V 5 bases and J 7 bases, with 12 bases left between them. The CDR3 loop is CSVSADGEQYF. The DNA of the CDR3 is TGCAGCGTTTCGGCGGACGGAGAGCAGTACTTC.

This clonotype was observed a handful of times. V usage is TRBV9 and J usage is TRBJ2-2; the D call may be TRBD1 or TRBD2 (6 bases each). Between the trimmed V and J ends, which lost 2 bases and 4 bases, there was a span of 18 bases. CDR3 size: 17 residues. Germline-derived CDR1 and CDR2 are SGDLS and YYNGEE. This CDR3 is CASSVSSGGVGTGELFF. The CDR3 coding sequence is TGTGCCAGCAGCGTCTCTTCCGGGGGCGTCGGCACCGGGGAGCTGTTTTTT. The full variable domain, completed using reference TRBV9 and TRBJ2-2, is DSGVTQTPKHLITATGQRVTLRCSPRSGDLSVYWYQQSLDQGLQFLIQYYNGEERAKGNILERFSAQQFPDLHSELNLSSLELGDSALYFCASSVSSGGVGTGELFFGEGSRLTVL.

This clonotype was counted a few times. The chain couples TRBV15 to TRBJ2-7; D gene uncertain. This CDR3 contains 12 residues. CDR1 is LNHNV, CDR2 YYDKDF, per germline (reference sequence). Deletions cut 5 bases from V and 4 bases from J, with 9 bases between. CDR3 bases: TGTGCCACCAGCGACGGCGGATACGAGCAGTACTTC. Translating gives CATSDGGYEQYF.

The rearrangement links TRBV20-1 to TRBJ1-1, with TRBD1 identical over 7 bases. Germline CDR1 reads DFQATT; CDR2 reads SNEGSKA (reference sequence). V shed 3 bases, J shed 11 bases, and the junction held 12 bases outside the gene matches. The CDR3 covers 13 residues. The CDR3 region has the DNA TGCAGTGCTAGGGAAGAATCGACAGGGCTCGCTTTCTTT. Translation: CSAREESTGLAFF.

V and J are TRBV4-3 and TRBJ2-2; D gene ambiguous. Germline CDR1 and CDR2: LGHNA and YSLEER. The CDR3 length is 15 residues. With 1 base removed from V and 0 bases from J, the gap between germline ends came to 6 bases. CDR3 nucleotide sequence: TGCGCCAGCAGCCAAGGGCAAACGAACACCGGGGAGCTGTTTTTT. This sequence encodes CASSQGQTNTGELFF.

This clonotype was recorded many times. V and J are TRBV20-1 and TRBJ2-1; a possible D gene is TRBD1 (6 bases). The CDR3 is 19 amino acids. V shed 6 bases and J shed 0 bases, with 27 bases lying between them. Germline CDR1 and CDR2: DFQATT and SNEGSKA (reference sequence). The CDR3 loop reads CSATYLTGIHISSYNEQFF. CDR3 bases: TGCAGTGCGACGTACCTTACAGGGATTCATATAAGCTCCTACAATGAGCAGTTCTTC.

This clonotype was seen many times. The chain combines TRBV12-3 or TRBV12-4 with TRBJ2-2, with D possibly TRBD1 on 5 matching bases. V lost 6 bases and J lost 3, with 17 bases in between. This CDR3 is 16 amino acids long. The CDR3 is CASRRRRTQHTGELFF. The DNA for the CDR3 is TGTGCCAGCAGACGAAGGCGGACACAACACACCGGGGAGCTGTTTTTT.

CDR3 in amino acids: CASRKGRGYEQYF. The CDR3 nucleotides read TGTGCCAGCAGGAAAGGACGGGGGTACGAGCAGTACTTC. The genes are TRBV2 and TRBJ2-7, with TRBD2 as a possible D gene (6 bases). V dropped 6 bases and J dropped 4 bases, with 13 bases sitting between them. The CDR3 is made up of 13 amino acids. Germline-derived CDR1 and CDR2 are SNHLY and FYNNEI.

The genes are TRBV12-3 or TRBV12-4 and TRBJ2-7; no definite D call. The CDR3 is made up of 14 amino acids. With 3 bases removed from V and 5 bases from J, the gap between germline ends came to 14 bases. The CDR3 reads CASSFSIQLNEQYF. In nucleotides, the CDR3 is TGTGCCAGCAGTTTTTCTATTCAGTTGAACGAGCAGTACTTC.

Many counts were recorded for this clonotype. The genes are TRBV5-1 and TRBJ2-2; perhaps TRBD1 as D (6 bases). Germline V lookup: CDR1 SGHRS, CDR2 YFSETQ. The CDR3 totals 15 residues. V shed 4 bases and J shed 1 base, with 11 bases lying between them. CDR3 protein: CASSVQTGNTGELFF. In DNA form, the CDR3 reads TGCGCCAGCAGCGTTCAGACAGGGAACACCGGGGAGCTGTTTTTT.

This chain links TRBV29-1 with TRBJ1-4, with 8 positions matching TRBD1. The CDR3 loop spans 13 amino acids. Trimming cost V 5 bases and J 7 bases; bases outside gene matches: 6. Germline loops: CDR1 SQVTM, CDR2 ANQGSEA. CDR3 in amino acids: CSVTRTGTEKLFF. CDR3 DNA: TGCAGCGTTACCAGGACAGGGACTGAAAAACTGTTTTTT.

The chain links TRBV7-6 to TRBJ2-3; 10 nucleotides agree with TRBD1. Trimming cost V 5 bases and J 8 bases; bases outside gene matches: 16. The germline V gene has CDR1 SGHVS and CDR2 FNYEAQ. The length of the CDR3 is 17 residues. In DNA, the CDR3 is TGTGCCAGCAGCCCCATCCCGGGACAGGGGCGTCCGGGTACGCAGTATTTT. It yields the protein CASSPIPGQGRPGTQYF.